A single sample is the source of the 25 T cell receptor beta chains below, sequenced in a study of blood T cell repertoires in COVID-19. The repertoire was sequenced with immunoSEQ multiplex PCR; TCRdb's copy has only in-frame clones and lacks some. Of about 200,000 clones detected, around nine tenths appear once; the ten largest clones hold about 6.2%. Material: peripheral blood. These receptors were obtained from a man in his sixties who had recovered from COVID-19.

The chain joins TRBV4-3 to TRBJ2-7, with a weak D call TRBD2 (5 bases). This CDR3 has 13 amino acids. Between the trimmed V and J ends, which lost 6 bases and 4 bases, there was a span of 13 bases. CDR1 LGHNA and CDR2 YSLEER come from the germline V gene. CDR3 region: CASSLNPGYEQYF. The CDR3 DNA reads TGCGCCAGCAGTCTGAATCCGGGGTACGAGCAGTACTTC.

This clone came up a few times. The gene calls are TRBV30 and TRBJ2-2; D is unresolved. The V and J ends lost 2 bases and 2 bases respectively, with 6 bases between them. CDR3 size: 13 residues. Looked up from germline, CDR1 is GTSNPN and CDR2 is SVGIG (reference sequence). Here the CDR3 reads CAWSRLNTGELFF. In DNA, the CDR3 is TGTGCCTGGAGTCGTCTAAACACCGGGGAGCTGTTTTTT.

The chain is built from TRBV5-4 and TRBJ2-3; 11 positions agree with TRBD2. In germline, CDR1 is SGHNT, CDR2 YYREEE (reference sequence). The CDR3 has 19 amino acids. V dropped 3 bases and J dropped 2; count of bases not matched to a gene: 14. The CDR3 protein is CASSSPGLAAGGNTDTQYF. The CDR3 DNA reads as TGTGCCAGCAGCTCACCGGGACTAGCGGCGGGGGGAAACACAGATACGCAGTATTTT.

Details on this clone: The sample has other DNA sequences that encode this CDR3 too. The gene calls are TRBV7-9 and TRBJ1-1; D is possibly TRBD1 (5 bases). The CDR3 length is 14 residues. Trimming pared 3 bases from V and 3 bases from J, leaving 11 bases between. Germline assignment: CDR1 SEHNR and CDR2 FQNEAQ (reference sequence). CDR3 protein: CASSFGGRDTEAFF. CDR3 in DNA: TGTGCCAGCAGCTTTGGGGGGAGGGACACTGAAGCTTTCTTT.

The genes are TRBV6-6 and TRBJ2-7; 7 positions match TRBD1. CDR3 length: 17 amino acids. After removal of 5 bases from V and 1 base from J, the junction contained 14 bases not matched to a gene. Germline V CDR1 and CDR2: MNHNY, SVGAGI (reference sequence). The CDR3, as DNA: TGTGCCAGCAGTCGACCGACAGGGACCAGTATGTCCTACGAGCAGTACTTC. As protein: CASSRPTGTSMSYEQYF.

Written as DNA, the CDR3 is TGCGCCAGCAGTGAAGACAGTAGCTCTGGAAACACCATATATTTT. This encodes CASSEDSSSGNTIYF. This rearrangement joins TRBV10-1 to TRBJ1-3, with a tentative D call TRBD1 (5 bases). CDR3 length: 15 residues. CDR1 and CDR2 (germline): WNHNN, SYGVQD (reference sequence). The germline V and J ends were trimmed by 3 bases and 0 bases, with 9 bases remaining between them.

This chain joins TRBV30 and TRBJ2-1; TRBD1 agrees at 10 bases. V was pared by 2 bases and J by 3 bases, with 10 bases of the junction left unmatched. This CDR3 has 17 residues. The germline V gene has CDR1 GTSNPN and CDR2 SVGIG (reference sequence). The CDR3 DNA follows: TGTGCCTGGAGTCAATATAAGGGACAGGGGATCTACAATGAGCAGTTCTTC. It yields the protein CAWSQYKGQGIYNEQFF. The full variable domain, in which reference TRBV30 and TRBJ2-1 provide the parts outside the CDR3, is SQTIHQWPATLVQPVGSPLSLECTVEGTSNPNLYWYRQAAGRGLQLLFYSVGIGQISSEVPQNLSASRPQDRQFILSSKKLLLSDSGFYLCAWSQYKGQGIYNEQFFGPGTRLTVL.

The chain combines TRBV29-1 with TRBJ2-7, with D perhaps TRBD2 (5 bases). The CDR3 is made up of 14 amino acids. V lost 6 bases and J lost 0, with 15 bases in between. Germline CDR1 and CDR2: SQVTM and ANQGSEA. CDR3 sequence reads: CSVLTDTSSYEQYF. CDR3 nucleotide sequence: TGCAGCGTCCTTACCGATACTAGCTCCTACGAGCAGTACTTC.

This clone was observed a handful of times. This chain uses TRBV4-1 with TRBJ1-2; no reliable D call. The CDR3 runs to 12 residues. Germline-derived CDR1 and CDR2 are MGHRA and YSYEKL. With 1 base removed from V and 4 bases from J, the gap between germline ends came to 4 bases. As DNA, the CDR3 is TGCGCCAGCAGCCAAGCCCGCTATGGCTACACCTTC. Translated, it gives CASSQARYGYTF.

The chain has TRBV3-1 (or the pseudogene TRBV3-2) and TRBJ1-3; D is uncertain. The CDR3 runs 14 residues. Germline CDR1 reads LGHDT; CDR2 reads YNNKEL (reference sequence). Trimming cost V 0 bases and J 0 bases, with 3 bases left between them. CDR3 sequence: CASSQDSSGNTIYF. The CDR3 region has the DNA TGTGCCAGCAGCCAAGACAGCTCTGGAAACACCATATATTTT.

Here the CDR3 reads CATRQGAVNEQFF. The CDR3 bases are TGTGCCACCAGACAGGGGGCGGTAAATGAGCAGTTCTTC. The chain employs TRBV24-1 and TRBJ2-1; 9 bases agree with TRBD1. This CDR3 has 13 amino acids. V was pared by 7 bases and J by 7 bases, with 4 bases of the junction left unmatched. From germline, CDR1 is KGHDR and CDR2 SFDVKD.

This clone was recorded a few times. The chain has TRBV10-1 and TRBJ1-2, with TRBD1 as a possible D gene (5 bases). This CDR3 is 14 amino acids long. Germline assignment: CDR1 WNHNN and CDR2 SYGVQD (reference sequence). Deletions cut 6 bases from V and 3 bases from J, with 14 bases between. In DNA form, the CDR3 reads TGCGCCAGCAGACCGCAGGGATGCCACTATGGCTACACCTTC. The encoded protein is CASRPQGCHYGYTF.

Worth noting for this clone: At one boundary the junction diverges from the germline segment, which might be a read error. V is TRBV7-9 and J is TRBJ1-1; D not resolved. Germline loops: CDR1 SEHNR, CDR2 FQNEAQ (reference sequence). The CDR3 is made up of 12 amino acids. The CDR3 spells CAGRPGITEAFF. The CDR3 DNA reads as TGTGCCGGCAGACCGGGAATCACTGAAGCTTTCTTT. Using reference TRBV7-9 and TRBJ1-1 for the parts outside the CDR3, the full variable domain is DTGVSQNPRHKITKRGQNVTFRCDPISEHNRLYWYRQTLGQGPEFLTYFQNEAQLEKSRLLSDRFSAERPKGSFSTLEIQRTEQGDSAMYLCAGRPGITEAFFGQGTRLTVV.

V usage is TRBV12-5 and J usage is TRBJ2-1; TRBD1 agrees at 11 bases. The length of the CDR3 is 16 residues. Germline CDR1 reads LGHNT; CDR2 reads FRNRAP. V gave up 4 bases and J gave up 5 bases; unmatched junction bases: 7. This chain's CDR3 is CASGSPGQGAHNEQFF. CDR3 nucleotide sequence: TGTGCTAGTGGTTCACCCGGACAGGGGGCCCACAATGAGCAGTTCTTC. The full variable domain, in which reference TRBV12-5 and TRBJ2-1 provide the parts outside the CDR3, is DARVTQTPRHKVTEMGQEVTMRCQPILGHNTVFWYRQTMMQGLELLAYFRNRAPLDDSGMPKDRFSAEMPDATLATLKIQPSEPRDSAVYFCASGSPGQGAHNEQFFGPGTRLTVL.

J is TRBJ2-3 and V is TRBV6-5, with 9 bases that match TRBD2. The CDR3 spans 15 residues. V was pared by 5 bases and J by 5 bases, with 8 bases of the junction left unmatched. Germline-derived CDR1 and CDR2 are MNHEY and SVGAGI. The DNA of the CDR3 is TGTGCCAGCAGTAACCGGGTAGCGGGGGTAGATACGCAGTATTTT. The encoded protein is CASSNRVAGVDTQYF.

This chain connects TRBV6-4 to TRBJ1-2; weak D call: TRBD1 (5 bases). With 3 bases removed from V and 3 bases from J, the gap between germline ends came to 11 bases. This CDR3 region has 14 residues. Germline V gene sequence: CDR1 MRHNA, CDR2 SNTAGT. The CDR3 here is CASSEGAGYYGYTF. CDR3 DNA: TGTGCCAGCAGTGAAGGGGCAGGGTACTATGGCTACACCTTC.

The chain joins TRBV10-2 to TRBJ2-5, with D possibly TRBD1 on 6 matching bases. With 5 bases removed from V and 4 bases from J, the gap between germline ends came to 11 bases. The CDR3 runs to 13 residues. The germline gives CDR1 WSHSY, CDR2 SAAADI. CDR3 nucleotides: TGCGCCAGCAGTCAAGACAGGAGAGAGACCCAGTACTTC. This codes for CASSQDRRETQYF.

This chain uses TRBV19 with TRBJ2-7; perhaps TRBD2 as D (7 bases). CDR1 LNHDA and CDR2 SQIVND come from the germline V gene (reference sequence). V was trimmed by 7 bases and J by 4 bases, leaving 14 bases between them. The CDR3 spans 13 residues. This CDR3 is CASNPGGQYEQYF. As DNA, the CDR3 is TGTGCCAGTAACCCCGGGGGGCAGTACGAGCAGTACTTC.

The chain joins TRBV27 to TRBJ2-2; TRBD2 agrees at 16 bases. V lost 2 bases to trimming and J lost 6 bases; unmatched junction nucleotides: 9. The CDR3 loop spans 19 amino acids. Germline assignment: CDR1 MNHEY and CDR2 SMNVEV (reference sequence). The CDR3 DNA reads as TGTGCCAGCAGTTTAGCCCCGGGACTAGCGGGAGGGGGGTCCGGGGAGCTGTTTTTT. Its protein is CASSLAPGLAGGGSGELFF.

This clone appeared a single time. V gene TRBV7-2 combines with J gene TRBJ2-7; D gene ambiguous. Per the germline V gene, CDR1 is SGHTA and CDR2 is FQGNSA. The CDR3 runs to 15 residues. The V gene lost 3 bases and the J gene lost 1 base, with 13 bases spanning the gap. This CDR3 reads CASSLERRLSYEQYF. The CDR3 DNA reads TGTGCCAGCAGCTTGGAACGCAGGCTTTCCTACGAGCAGTACTTC.

The J gene is TRBJ2-1, the V gene TRBV10-3, with 15 nucleotides matching TRBD2. Per germline, CDR1 ENHRY and CDR2 SYGVKD. The V and J ends lost 5 bases and 7 bases, in that order; junction bases with no gene match: 6. The CDR3 totals 16 residues. In nucleotides, the CDR3 is TGTGCCATCAGTTGGACTAGCGGGGGGGTAGTTAATGAGCAGTTCTTC. Its protein is CAISWTSGGVVNEQFF.

The V call is TRBV7-8, the J call TRBJ2-1; TRBD1 matches 9 bases. CDR1 is SGHVS and CDR2 is FQNEAQ in the germline V gene. The CDR3 runs 16 residues. J gave up 8 bases and V 2 bases, and 10 bases lay outside the gene matches. CDR3 amino acids: CASSLRRDRVNDEQFF. The DNA of the CDR3 is TGTGCCAGCAGCTTACGCCGGGACAGGGTTAACGATGAGCAGTTCTTC.

The CDR3 is CASSLTSGGAGTTTDTQYF. CDR3 bases: TGTGCCAGCTCCCTGACTAGCGGGGGGGCTGGGACAACCACAGATACGCAGTATTTT. The gene calls are TRBV18 and TRBJ2-3, with 14 nucleotides matching TRBD2. This CDR3 spans 19 amino acids. V gave up 6 bases and J gave up 2 bases; unmatched junction bases: 13. CDR1 is KGHSH and CDR2 is LQKENI in the germline V gene.

This clone was seen a single time. This chain connects TRBV10-2 to TRBJ2-7; 10 bases are shared with TRBD2. This CDR3 spans 17 amino acids. Unmatched junction bases numbered 8, after V lost 2 bases and J lost 1 base. Germline V lookup: CDR1 WSHSY, CDR2 SAAADI. The CDR3 reads CASSEARGAGGSYEQYF. The CDR3 DNA sequence: TGCGCCAGCAGTGAGGCCCGGGGAGCGGGAGGGTCCTACGAGCAGTACTTC.

The genes are TRBV11-3 and TRBJ1-1; tentative D call: TRBD1 (6 bases). This CDR3 has 14 amino acids. The V end lost 3 bases, the J end lost 4 bases, and 12 bases lay between the germline ends. Germline V gene data show CDR1 as SGHNT and CDR2 as YENEEA. The CDR3 DNA reads TGTGCCAGCAGCTTGAGGGGGGGTTTCACTGAAGCTTTCTTT. This translates into CASSLRGGFTEAFF. The full variable domain, with the rest looked up from reference TRBV11-3 and TRBJ1-1, is EAGVVQSPRYKIIEKKQPVAFWCNPISGHNTLYWYLQNLGQGPELLIRYENEEAVDDSQLPKDRFSAERLKGVDSTLKIQPAELGDSAVYLCASSLRGGFTEAFFGQGTRLTVV.